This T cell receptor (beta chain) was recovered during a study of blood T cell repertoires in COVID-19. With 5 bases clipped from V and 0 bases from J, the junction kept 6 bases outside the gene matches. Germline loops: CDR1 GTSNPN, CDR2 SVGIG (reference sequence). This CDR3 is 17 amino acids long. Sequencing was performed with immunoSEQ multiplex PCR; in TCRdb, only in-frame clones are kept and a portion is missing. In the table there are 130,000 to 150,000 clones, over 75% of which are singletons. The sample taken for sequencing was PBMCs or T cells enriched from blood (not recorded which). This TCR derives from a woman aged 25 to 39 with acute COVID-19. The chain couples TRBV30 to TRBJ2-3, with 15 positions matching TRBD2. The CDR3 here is CAWASGTSGGSTDTQYF. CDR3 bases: TGTGCCTGGGCGTCCGGGACTAGCGGGGGGAGCACAGATACGCAGTATTTT.